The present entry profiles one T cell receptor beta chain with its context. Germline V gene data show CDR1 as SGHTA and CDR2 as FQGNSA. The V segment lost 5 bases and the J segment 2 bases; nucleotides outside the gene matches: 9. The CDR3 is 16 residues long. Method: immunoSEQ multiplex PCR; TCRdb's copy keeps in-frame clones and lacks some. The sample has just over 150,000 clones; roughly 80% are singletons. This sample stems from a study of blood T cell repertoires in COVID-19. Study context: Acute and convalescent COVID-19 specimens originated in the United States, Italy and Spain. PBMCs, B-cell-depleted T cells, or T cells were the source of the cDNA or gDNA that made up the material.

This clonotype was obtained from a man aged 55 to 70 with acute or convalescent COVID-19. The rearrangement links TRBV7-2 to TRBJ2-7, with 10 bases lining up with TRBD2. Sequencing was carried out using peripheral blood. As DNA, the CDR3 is TGTGCCAGCAGCCAGCGGGGGGGAACTAGCACCTACGAGCAGTACTTC. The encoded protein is CASSQRGGTSTYEQYF.